These 16 T cell receptor beta chains share one sample of origin, sequenced in a study of cytomegalovirus exposure and HLA in healthy donors. PCR involved 60 Vbeta and 13 Jbeta primers. Using immunoSEQ multiplex PCR, the repertoire was profiled, and TCRdb retains in-frame clones only, with some absent. The sample has 100,000 or so clones, about four fifths seen once. Specimen: PBMCs. Receptor source: a man aged 25-45 years in good health and CMV-seropositive.

The CDR3 DNA reads as TGTGCCAGCCTCCGGCCAGCGGGAACCTTTTACGAGCAGTACTTC. Its translation is CASLRPAGTFYEQYF. This chain uses TRBV28 with TRBJ2-7; 7 bases are shared with TRBD2. Germline V gene lookup returns CDR1 MDHEN and CDR2 SYDVKM. V was pared by 8 bases and J by 4 bases, with 14 bases of the junction left unmatched. This CDR3 spans 15 amino acids.

This chain connects TRBV9 to TRBJ2-6; 9 bases map to TRBD1. J gave up 3 bases and V 3 bases, and 4 bases lay outside the gene matches. The CDR3 loop spans 16 amino acids. Germline CDR1 SGDLS, CDR2 YYNGEE. The CDR3 coding sequence is TGTGCCAGCAGCGCTACAGGGGGCTTTGGGGCCAACGTCCTGACTTTC. Encoded protein: CASSATGGFGANVLTF.

The chain combines TRBV2 with TRBJ1-1; D uncertain. The ends were cut back, 7 bases at V and 5 bases at J, with 14 bases in the middle. Looked up from germline, CDR1 is SNHLY and CDR2 is FYNNEI. The CDR3 loop spans 13 amino acids. Here the CDR3 DNA reads TGTGCCAGCATGTTAGGCGGGAATACTGAAGCTTTCTTT. This sequence encodes CASMLGGNTEAFF.

In its sample, this clone was seen once. The germline gene is not matched at one end of the junction; a read error may be the cause. V and J are TRBV27 and TRBJ2-2, with 10 positions matching TRBD2. This CDR3 is 18 amino acids long. In germline, CDR1 is MNHEY, CDR2 SMNVEV (reference sequence). The CDR3 bases are TGTGCCAGCAGTACCAGCGGGAGGGCCCCCGGGGGAGCTGTCCCACTCATCTTT. Protein product: CASSTSGRAPGGAVPLIF.

The chain combines TRBV19 with TRBJ1-1, with D unclear. The V and J ends lost 6 bases and 1 base respectively, with 9 bases between them. This CDR3 comprises 13 residues. The germline gives CDR1 LNHDA, CDR2 SQIVND (reference sequence). The CDR3 loop reads CASRRVANTEAFF. The CDR3 coding sequence is TGTGCCAGTAGGAGGGTTGCGAACACTGAAGCTTTCTTT.

This chain connects TRBV6-1 to TRBJ1-5; TRBD1 aligns across 8 bases. V lost 1 base, J lost 7 bases, and 3 bases stayed unmatched. This CDR3 is built from 14 residues. CDR1 is MNHNS and CDR2 is SASEGT in the germline V gene. The CDR3 coding sequence is TGTGCCAGCAGTGAAGACGGACAGGGACAGCCCCAGCATTTT. Translated, it gives CASSEDGQGQPQHF.

The chain carries TRBV19 and TRBJ2-1; 12 positions agree with TRBD1. The germline gives CDR1 LNHDA, CDR2 SQIVND (reference sequence). The CDR3 has 16 residues. J was trimmed by 8 bases and V by 7 bases; bases with no gene match: 12. CDR3 in amino acids: CASTRLEGQGAHEQFF. The CDR3 nucleotides read TGTGCCAGTACCCGCCTTGAGGGACAGGGGGCCCATGAGCAGTTCTTC.

The chain combines TRBV29-1 with TRBJ2-7, with D perhaps matching TRBD2 (6 bases). The CDR3 sequence is 12 residues long. Trimming shortened V by 6 bases and J by 3 bases, and 12 bases separated the two germline ends. Looked up from germline, CDR1 is SQVTM and CDR2 is ANQGSEA. The DNA of the CDR3 is TGCAGCGTGGGGGGTGGCAGCTACGAGCAGTACTTC. Encoded protein: CSVGGGSYEQYF.

The chain links TRBV4-1 to TRBJ2-5; 8 bases agree with TRBD1. The V segment lost 2 bases and the J segment 5 bases; nucleotides outside the gene matches: 7. CDR3 length: 15 residues. Germline V CDR1 and CDR2: MGHRA, YSYEKL. CDR3 loop: CASSQYDRGGETQYF. DNA of the CDR3: TGCGCCAGCAGCCAATACGACAGGGGCGGCGAGACCCAGTACTTC.

The chain employs TRBV18 and TRBJ2-2, with D possibly being TRBD1 (6 bases). Germline CDR1 KGHSH, CDR2 LQKENI. This CDR3 spans 16 amino acids. Trimming shortened V by 3 bases and J by 2 bases, and 13 bases separated the two germline ends. The CDR3 here is CASSPDSPLNTGELFF. CDR3 nucleotides: TGTGCCAGCTCACCGGACAGTCCCCTCAACACCGGGGAGCTGTTTTTT.

The chain is built from TRBV14 and TRBJ2-1; 7 bases fit TRBD2. This CDR3 is built from 15 residues. Germline CDR1 SGHDN, CDR2 FVKESK. V dropped 4 bases and J dropped 9; count of bases not matched to a gene: 12. CDR3 region: CASSPLAGVSPEQFF. CDR3 nucleotides: TGTGCCAGCAGCCCTTTGGCGGGAGTGAGTCCTGAGCAGTTCTTC.

The chain is built from TRBV28 and TRBJ2-7; 12 nucleotides line up with TRBD2. J was trimmed by 0 bases and V by 2 bases; bases with no gene match: 11. The germline V gene encodes CDR1 MDHEN and CDR2 SYDVKM. This CDR3 spans 19 amino acids. For the CDR3, the DNA is TGTGCCAGCAGTTTAACGGGGGGACTAGCGGGCCTATCCTCCTACGAGCAGTACTTC. Encoded protein: CASSLTGGLAGLSSYEQYF.

V is TRBV28 and J is TRBJ2-1; a possible D gene is TRBD2 (5 bases). V was cut by 3 bases and J by 2 bases, with 11 bases left in between. Looked up from germline, CDR1 is MDHEN and CDR2 is SYDVKM. The CDR3 contains 15 residues. This CDR3 is CASSLVGNPYNEQFF. DNA for the CDR3: TGTGCCAGCAGTTTGGTCGGGAATCCCTACAATGAGCAGTTCTTC. The whole variable domain, remainder taken from reference TRBV28 and TRBJ2-1, is DVKVTQSSRYLVKRTGEKVFLECVQDMDHENMFWYRQDPGLGLRLIYFSYDVKMKEKGDIPEGYSVSREKKERFSLILESASTNQTSMYLCASSLVGNPYNEQFFGPGTRLTVL.

The chain employs TRBV30 and TRBJ1-1; a possible D gene is TRBD1 (5 bases). Germline lookup yields CDR1 GTSNPN and CDR2 SVGIG (reference sequence). This CDR3 region has 13 residues. Trimming shortened V by 3 bases and J by 1 base, and 9 bases separated the two germline ends. The CDR3 coding sequence is TGTGCCTGGAGGTATGGGGCGAACACTGAAGCTTTCTTT. Protein product: CAWRYGANTEAFF.

The gene calls are TRBV2 and TRBJ2-7, with a weak D call TRBD2 (5 bases). The CDR3 loop spans 15 amino acids. The germline gives CDR1 SNHLY, CDR2 FYNNEI. The V end was cut by 3 bases, the J end by 1 base, with 13 bases between. The CDR3 region is CASSDTRGNSYEQYF. The CDR3 DNA follows: TGTGCCAGCAGTGATACTCGGGGAAATTCCTACGAGCAGTACTTC.

The chain combines TRBV9 with TRBJ2-7; 8 bases match TRBD1. V shed 0 bases and J 3 bases; nucleotides not matched to a gene: 2. Germline CDR1 is SGDLS and CDR2 is YYNGEE. CDR3 size: 14 residues. This CDR3 reads CASSVAGQDYEQYF. The CDR3 DNA reads TGTGCCAGCAGCGTAGCGGGACAGGACTACGAGCAGTACTTC.